The next 14 T cell receptor beta chains were all read from a single sample in a study of blood T cell repertoires in COVID-19. Produced via immunoSEQ multiplex PCR; TCRdb's table is partial and in-frame only. The data show about 120,000 clones, around 82% seen once. Sequencing input: peripheral blood. The receptors here all came from a woman aged 55-69 years with acute or convalescent COVID-19.

This clone appeared a few times. The genes are TRBV5-4 and TRBJ2-3; 16 bases map to TRBD2. V trimming: 4 bases; J trimming: 2 bases; junction bases outside the gene matches: 4. In germline, CDR1 is SGHNT, CDR2 YYREEE (reference sequence). The CDR3 length is 17 residues. The CDR3 region is CASSPGTSGGATDTQYF. CDR3 DNA sequence: TGTGCCAGCAGCCCCGGGACTAGCGGGGGGGCCACAGATACGCAGTATTTT.

This clone was seen once. The chain is built from TRBV3-1 (or the pseudogene TRBV3-2) and TRBJ2-5; D perhaps matches TRBD2 (7 bases). The CDR3 loop spans 14 amino acids. Germline V gene lookup returns CDR1 LGHDT and CDR2 YNNKEL (reference sequence). Trimming left V 0 bases short and J 6 bases short, with 11 bases between. CDR3 coding DNA: TGTGCCAGCAGCCAAGAGGGGGGGCCCCAGACCCAGTACTTC. It encodes CASSQEGGPQTQYF.

The chain couples TRBV7-2 to TRBJ2-2, with 7 bases that match TRBD1. Germline CDR1 and CDR2: SGHTA and FQGNSA. With 5 bases clipped from V and 2 bases from J, the junction kept 8 bases outside the gene matches. The CDR3 length is 16 residues. CDR3 in DNA: TGTGCCAGCAGCCCAAGACAGGGCACCAACACCGGGGAGCTGTTTTTT. This encodes CASSPRQGTNTGELFF.

This chain uses TRBV5-1 with TRBJ1-3, with 8 bases fitting TRBD1. In germline, CDR1 is SGHRS, CDR2 YFSETQ. Germline trimming cut 4 bases from V and 8 bases from J; bases unmatched to any gene: 5. The CDR3 runs 13 residues. The CDR3 region has the DNA TGCGCCAGCAGCGTGGACAGGGAGTACACCATATATTTT. It encodes CASSVDREYTIYF.

This clone was seen just once. The chain uses TRBV9 and TRBJ2-5; the match to TRBD1 covers 7 bases. V shed 4 bases and J 0 bases; nucleotides not matched to a gene: 3. In germline, CDR1 is SGDLS, CDR2 YYNGEE. The CDR3 length is 14 residues. DNA for the CDR3: TGTGCCAGCAGCTGGGGGACAGACCAAGAGACCCAGTACTTC. Translating it yields CASSWGTDQETQYF.

This chain uses TRBV4-1 with TRBJ1-5; unclear D gene. The CDR3 sequence is 17 residues long. The germline gives CDR1 MGHRA, CDR2 YSYEKL. The V and J ends lost 0 bases and 0 bases respectively, with 12 bases between them. Here the CDR3 DNA reads TGCGCCAGCAGCCAAGAGCCGGACGACTATAGCAATCAGCCCCAGCATTTT. It translates to CASSQEPDDYSNQPQHF.

The V gene is TRBV11-2, the J gene TRBJ2-5; TRBD2 is a possible D gene (5 bases). The length of the CDR3 is 13 residues. Trimming removed 3 bases at V and 5 bases at J, with 10 bases between. In germline, CDR1 is SGHAT, CDR2 FQNNGV. This CDR3 is CASSFSQRETQYF. The CDR3 DNA sequence: TGTGCCAGCAGCTTCAGTCAGCGGGAGACCCAGTACTTC. Full variable domain (rest looked up from reference TRBV11-2 and TRBJ2-5): EAGVAQSPRYKIIEKRQSVAFWCNPISGHATLYWYQQILGQGPKLLIQFQNNGVVDDSQLPKDRFSAERLKGVDSTLKIQPAKLEDSAVYLCASSFSQRETQYFGPGTRLLVL.

This clone came up a few times. The rearrangement uses TRBV5-1 and TRBJ2-7; D is possibly TRBD1 (6 bases). Trimming removed 6 bases at V and 4 bases at J, with 17 bases between. This CDR3 has 14 amino acids. Germline V CDR1 and CDR2: SGHRS, YFSETQ. CDR3 in DNA: TGCGCCAGCAACCCCGGGACACCCGAATACGAGCAGTACTTC. As protein: CASNPGTPEYEQYF. The variable domain in full, with the rest retrieved from reference TRBV5-1 and TRBJ2-7, is KAGVTQTPRYLIKTRGQQVTLSCSPISGHRSVSWYQQTPGQGLQFLFEYFSETQRNKGNFPGRFSGRQFSNSRSEMNVSTLELGDSALYLCASNPGTPEYEQYFGPGTRLTVT.

J is TRBJ1-2 and V is TRBV4-2; D gene ambiguous. The CDR3 contains 14 residues. Germline loops: CDR1 LGHNA, CDR2 YNFKEQ. V shed 0 bases and J shed 3 bases, with 8 bases lying between them. The CDR3 coding sequence is TGTGCCAGCAGCCAAGATATCGCAGACTATGGCTACACCTTC. It is translated as CASSQDIADYGYTF.

This clone has a single count. V is TRBV4-2 and J is TRBJ1-2; D not resolved. Between the trimmed V and J ends, which lost 0 bases and 3 bases, there was a span of 8 bases. Germline V gene sequence: CDR1 LGHNA, CDR2 YNFKEQ. The CDR3 contains 14 residues. The CDR3 DNA sequence: TGTGCCAGCAGCCAAGAGGCCGCAGACTATGGCTACACCTTC. This translates into CASSQEAADYGYTF.

This clone appeared a single time. V gene TRBV2 combines with J gene TRBJ2-2; 8 bases map to TRBD2. The V segment lost 6 bases and the J segment 4 bases; nucleotides outside the gene matches: 10. CDR1 is SNHLY, CDR2 FYNNEI, per germline. The CDR3 runs 16 residues. CDR3 sequence reads: CASRAGGSGATGELFF. The CDR3 DNA sequence: TGTGCCAGCAGGGCCGGGGGTAGCGGGGCCACCGGGGAGCTGTTTTTT.

This clone is a singleton in its sample. The genes are TRBV7-3 and TRBJ2-2, with a weak D call TRBD1 (5 bases). The germline CDR1 and CDR2 sequences are SGHTA and FQGTGA. The V and J ends lost 2 bases and 3 bases respectively, with 13 bases between them. The CDR3 totals 16 residues. The CDR3 nucleotides are TGTGCCAGCAGCTTAGATGAGACAGCTCACACCGGGGAGCTGTTTTTT. Its protein product is CASSLDETAHTGELFF.

This chain links TRBV2 with TRBJ1-5; 11 bases agree with TRBD1. The CDR3 covers 14 residues. The V and J ends lost 8 bases and 7 bases, in that order; junction bases with no gene match: 7. Per the germline V gene, CDR1 is SNHLY and CDR2 is FYNNEI. CDR3 in amino acids: CASCGQGANQPQHF. CDR3 in DNA: TGTGCCAGCTGCGGACAGGGGGCAAACCAGCCCCAGCATTTT.

The chain joins TRBV7-2 to TRBJ1-5, with 9 bases matching TRBD1. Trimming cost V 5 bases and J 0 bases; bases outside gene matches: 8. The CDR3 is 17 amino acids. CDR1 is SGHTA and CDR2 is FQGNSA in the germline V gene. CDR3 loop: CASSPRQGGYSNQPQHF. In DNA form, the CDR3 reads TGTGCCAGCAGCCCCAGACAGGGGGGGTATAGCAATCAGCCCCAGCATTTT.